Listed below are T cell receptor beta chains from one sample, sequenced in a study of T-cell memory formation after mild COVID-19. TCRdb called the 5' RACE reads again in MiXCR, with one record for every CDR3 protein. Seen here are 450,000 or so distinct CDR3 sequences, 15% to 25% observed once, and the top ten hold roughly 8%. The material sequenced was PBMCs or a T cell subset sorted from them (not recorded which). The source of these receptors is an adult woman who had mild COVID-19 (a few samples of this study predate the infection). Cell type and time point are not known. Each CDR3 is given with its conserved first and last residue. A D gene is named only where the DNA matches it firmly. A row's size may be missing; if present it is once, few, many or a size class.

CDR3nt,CDR3aa,j_gene,len,d_gene,abundance,v_gene
TGCAGCGTTGTGGGTTATGACATGAACACTGAAGCTTTCTTT,CSVVGYDMNTEAFF,TRBJ1-1,14,-,few,TRBV29-1
TGCAGTGCTAGGATAAACAGGGCCGGGTCACCCCTCCACTTT,CSARINRAGSPLHF,TRBJ1-6,14,-,-,TRBV20-1
TGTGCCAGCAGAAAGGGGACTAGCGACCAAGAGACCCAGTACTTC,CASRKGTSDQETQYF,TRBJ2-5,15,TRBD2,few,TRBV9
TGTGCCAGCAGCTTAGTACCGATTAATTCACCCCTCCACTTT,CASSLVPINSPLHF,TRBJ1-6,14,-,many,TRBV7-2
TGCGCCAGCAGATATGACACTGAAGCTTTCTTT,CASRYDTEAFF,TRBJ1-1,11,-,-,TRBV5-1
TGCAGCGTGGGGGACGGCTACGAGCAGTACTTC,CSVGDGYEQYF,TRBJ2-7,11,-,many,TRBV29-1
TGCGCCAGCAGCTTAGGACGGGGGACAACTAATGAAAAACTGTTTTTT,CASSLGRGTTNEKLFF,TRBJ1-4,16,-,-,TRBV5-1
TGCGCCAGCAGCCCCACCGGGACAGGGGGCGACGAGCAGTACTTC,CASSPTGTGGDEQYF,TRBJ2-7,15,TRBD1,-,TRBV5-1
TGTGCCACCAGTGCCAGAGACGGCCCTTCGGCTGAAGCTTTCTTT,CATSARDGPSAEAFF,TRBJ1-1,15,-,few,TRBV24-1
TGCAGTGCGGCGCCCAGTTACGAGCAGTACTTC,CSAAPSYEQYF,TRBJ2-7,11,-,-,TRBV20-1
TGTGCCAGCGGCCCCCGGACCCCTCTAGAAACCCAGTACTTC,CASGPRTPLETQYF,TRBJ2-5,14,-,-,TRBV27
TGTGCCAGCAGTTTAAGAGGCCAGCCGGACTACGAGCAGTACTTC,CASSLRGQPDYEQYF,TRBJ2-7,15,-,-,TRBV12-3/TRBV12-4
TGTGCCAGTAGTCGCCGAGACAGGGATGACACTGAAGCTTTCTTT,CASSRRDRDDTEAFF,TRBJ1-1,15,TRBD1,-,TRBV19
TGTGCCAGCAGCGGCGACAGTTTAACCTACGAGCAGTACTTC,CASSGDSLTYEQYF,TRBJ2-7,14,-,few,TRBV9
TGTGCCAGCCGAGACAGGGAAACCTACGAGCAGTACTTC,CASRDRETYEQYF,TRBJ2-7,13,TRBD1,few,TRBV18
TGTGCCAGCTCACCAGGGACAGCCACAGATACGCAGTATTTT,CASSPGTATDTQYF,TRBJ2-3,14,TRBD1,-,TRBV18
TGCGCCAGCAGCTTGGTGGCTCGGAGGGGGGGCTACAATGAGCAGTTCTTC,CASSLVARRGGYNEQFF,TRBJ2-1,17,-,-,TRBV5-1
TGCAGTGGTGAGCGGGGGAGCTCCTACAATGAGCAGTTCTTC,CSGERGSSYNEQFF,TRBJ2-1,14,TRBD2,-,TRBV20-1
TGTGCCAGCAGTCCAGGACTAGTTCATGAGCAGTTCTTC,CASSPGLVHEQFF,TRBJ2-1,13,TRBD2,few,TRBV6-2/TRBV6-3
TGTGCCAGCAGAGAGGGACATAGCAATCAGCCCCAGCATTTT,CASREGHSNQPQHF,TRBJ1-5,14,-,few,TRBV7-8
TGTGCCAGCAGTTTAGAGGGGTTAGGCTCCTACGAGCAGTACTTC,CASSLEGLGSYEQYF,TRBJ2-7,15,-,-,TRBV12-3/TRBV12-4
TGTGCCAGTGGACAGGGGATAACCACAGATACGCAGTATTTT,CASGQGITTDTQYF,TRBJ2-3,14,TRBD1,few,TRBV19
TGTGCCAGCAGTTACTCAATGGGACAGGGGTCCACAGATACGCAGTATTTT,CASSYSMGQGSTDTQYF,TRBJ2-3,17,TRBD1,few,TRBV6-6
TGTGCCAGCAGCTTAGGTGGCGGGGGGGAGTACGAGCAGTACTTC,CASSLGGGGEYEQYF,TRBJ2-7,15,TRBD2,-,TRBV7-2
TGTGCCAGTAGGGACAGGGCGGGCGGCTATGGCTACACCTTC,CASRDRAGGYGYTF,TRBJ1-2,14,TRBD1,-,TRBV19
TGCGCCAGCAGCCCCGCAGGGGGATATTACGAGCAGTACTTC,CASSPAGGYYEQYF,TRBJ2-7,14,TRBD1,few,TRBV5-1
TGTGCCAGCAGCTTCCTAGCGGGGGGAAACAATGAGCAGTTCTTC,CASSFLAGGNNEQFF,TRBJ2-1,15,TRBD2,-,TRBV7-3
TGTGCCACCGGACCGACAGGGTGGTTAACCCAGTACTTC,CATGPTGWLTQYF,TRBJ2-5,13,TRBD1,-,TRBV27
TGCGCCAGCAGCTTGGCCTCGGGACTGTTGTGGGGCTACACCTTC,CASSLASGLLWGYTF,TRBJ1-2,15,-,few,TRBV5-1